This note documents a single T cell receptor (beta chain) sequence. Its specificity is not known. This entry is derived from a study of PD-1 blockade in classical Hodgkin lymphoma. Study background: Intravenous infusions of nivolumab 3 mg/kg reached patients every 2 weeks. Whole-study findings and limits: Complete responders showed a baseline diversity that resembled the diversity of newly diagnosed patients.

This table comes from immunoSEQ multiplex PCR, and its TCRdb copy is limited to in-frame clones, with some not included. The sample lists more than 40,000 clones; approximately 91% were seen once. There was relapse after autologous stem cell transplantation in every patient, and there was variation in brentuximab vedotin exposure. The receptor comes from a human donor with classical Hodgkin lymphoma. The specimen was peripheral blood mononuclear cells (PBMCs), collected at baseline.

In nucleotides, the CDR3 is TGTGCCAGCAGCGACAGGATGGCTGAAGCTTTCTTT. Residues: CASSDRMAEAFF. This chain joins TRBV6-5 and TRBJ1-1; tentatively, D is TRBD1 (6 bases). Germline V CDR1 and CDR2: MNHEY, SVGAGI. There are 12 residues in the CDR3. Trimming removed 6 bases from V and 6 bases from J, with 11 bases in between.